This T cell receptor beta chain was identified in a study of T-cell reconstitution after alpha-beta-depleted transplantation in children. Findings and limits, study-wide: There were reportedly several hundred expanded graft clones from which alpha-beta T cells came about two months after transplant. In some patients, recipient T cells and intrathymic progenitors surviving conditioning explained high day-60 diversity. It was newly produced T cells that mostly accounted for T-cell counts and diversity one year after transplant.

During its preparation, the TCRbeta library received unique molecular identifiers. A single record per CDR3 protein comes from TCRdb applying MiXCR to the PCR reads. The sample includes 500,000 to 750,000 distinct CDR3 sequences, over 10% of them seen just once. In regard to this clonotype: Its matching antigen is unknown.

The origin of this receptor is a male patient aged 10 to 17 who had a stem cell transplant for acute myeloid leukemia, so the T cells may come from the graft donor. The specimen comprised PBMCs, mostly from graft donor cells, sampled 360 days after TCRalphabeta/CD19-depleted stem cell transplant.

The CDR3 DNA reads TGTGCCAGTAGTATAGTCGCTCAGGGGAATTACGAGCAGTACTTC. It translates to CASSIVAQGNYEQYF. V gene TRBV19 combines with J gene TRBJ2-7; D possibly corresponds to TRBD1 (6 bases). V gave up 1 base and J gave up 4 bases, with 14 bases separating them. Germline V gives CDR1 LNHDA, CDR2 SQIVND (reference sequence). The CDR3 sequence is 15 residues long.